What follows describes a single TCR beta chain. Its antigen is still unknown. This record comes from a study of radiation and T cells in renal cell carcinoma. The study's findings and limits: Compared with controls, irradiated tumors showed greater TCR clonality.

V lost 4 bases to trimming and J lost 6 bases; unmatched junction nucleotides: 10. This CDR3 has 15 amino acids. CDR1 and CDR2 from the germline V gene are LNHDA and SQIVND (reference sequence). The treatment denotes: 15 Gy SBRT to primary tumor, nephrectomy 4 weeks later. Here immunoSEQ multiplex PCR was the method, and the copy in TCRdb shows in-frame clones only, minus some. Here the sample spans over 15,000 clones, over 45% being singletons. The TCR originated in a man aged 50-59 years with renal cell carcinoma. The source material was tumor tissue, sampled from a patient whose treatment included radiotherapy and nephrectomy. The J gene is TRBJ2-3, the V gene TRBV19, with 7 bases that match TRBD1. The CDR3 region is CASSTPGQTGDTQYF. The CDR3 coding sequence is TGTGCCAGTAGTACCCCGGGACAGACGGGGGATACGCAGTATTTT.